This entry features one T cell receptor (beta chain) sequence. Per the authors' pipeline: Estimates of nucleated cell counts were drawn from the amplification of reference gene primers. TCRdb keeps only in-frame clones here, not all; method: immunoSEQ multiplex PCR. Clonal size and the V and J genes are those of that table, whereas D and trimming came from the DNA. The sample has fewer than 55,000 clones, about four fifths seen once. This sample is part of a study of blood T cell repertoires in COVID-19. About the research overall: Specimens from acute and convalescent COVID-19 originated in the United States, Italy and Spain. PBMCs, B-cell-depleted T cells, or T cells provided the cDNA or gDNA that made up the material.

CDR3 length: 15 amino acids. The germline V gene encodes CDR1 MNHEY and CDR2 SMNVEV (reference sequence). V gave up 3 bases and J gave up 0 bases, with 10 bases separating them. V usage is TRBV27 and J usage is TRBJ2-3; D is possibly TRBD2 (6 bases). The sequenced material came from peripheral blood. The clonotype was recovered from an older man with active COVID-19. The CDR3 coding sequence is TGTGCCAGCAGTTTTGCGGGAACTAGCACAGATACGCAGTATTTT. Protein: CASSFAGTSTDTQYF.